This paragraph reports one TCR beta chain. Its antigen is undetermined. TCRdb re-analysed the 5' RACE reads in MiXCR, keeping a single row per CDR3 protein. This sample yields approximately 550,000 distinct CDR3 sequences, of which about 19% are seen a single time; more than 13% belongs to the top ten. The data were obtained in a study of T cells after yellow fever vaccination. Germline V gene sequence: CDR1 MDHEN, CDR2 SYDVKM. This CDR3 contains 13 residues. V was clipped by 2 bases and J by 6 bases, with 9 bases between them. Overall study findings and caveats: Boosting was followed by the reappearance of most primary-vaccination clones (under 97% CD4, 88% CD8). It was a weaker secondary response, yet one that peaked faster, at day 5 versus 15.

The gene calls are TRBV28 and TRBJ2-3, with D possibly being TRBD2 (6 bases). The sequence was collected from a young man who received the YFV17D yellow fever vaccine. The source material was PBMCs, sampled 15 days after the yellow fever booster vaccination. CDR3 sequence: CASSLPGVDTQYF. Here the CDR3 DNA reads TGTGCCAGCAGTTTACCGGGGGTTGATACGCAGTATTTT.